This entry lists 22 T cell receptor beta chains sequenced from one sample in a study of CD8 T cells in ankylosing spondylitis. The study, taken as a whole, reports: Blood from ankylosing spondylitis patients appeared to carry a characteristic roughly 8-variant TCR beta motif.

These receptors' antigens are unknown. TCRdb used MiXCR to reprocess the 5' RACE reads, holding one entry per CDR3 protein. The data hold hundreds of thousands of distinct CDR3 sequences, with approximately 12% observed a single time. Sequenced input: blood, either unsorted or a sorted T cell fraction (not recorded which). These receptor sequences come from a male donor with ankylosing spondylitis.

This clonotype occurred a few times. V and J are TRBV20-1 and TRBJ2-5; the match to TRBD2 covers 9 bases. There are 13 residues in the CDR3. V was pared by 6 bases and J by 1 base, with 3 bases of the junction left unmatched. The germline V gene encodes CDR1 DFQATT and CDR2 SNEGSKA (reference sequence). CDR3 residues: CSANSGGQETQYF. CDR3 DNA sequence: TGCAGTGCCAATAGCGGGGGCCAAGAGACCCAGTACTTC.

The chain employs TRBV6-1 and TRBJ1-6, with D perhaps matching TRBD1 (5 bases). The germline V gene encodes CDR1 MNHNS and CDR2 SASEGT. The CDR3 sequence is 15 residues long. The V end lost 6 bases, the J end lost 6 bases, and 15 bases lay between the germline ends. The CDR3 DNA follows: TGTGCCAGCAGCGCCACCGGGACGTCTAATTCACCCCTCCACTTT. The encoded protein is CASSATGTSNSPLHF.

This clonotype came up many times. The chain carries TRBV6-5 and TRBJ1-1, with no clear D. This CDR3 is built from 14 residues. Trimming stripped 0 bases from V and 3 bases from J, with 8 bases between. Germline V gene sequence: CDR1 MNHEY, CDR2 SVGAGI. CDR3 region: CASSYSGYDTEAFF. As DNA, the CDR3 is TGTGCCAGCAGTTACTCTGGGTATGACACTGAAGCTTTCTTT.

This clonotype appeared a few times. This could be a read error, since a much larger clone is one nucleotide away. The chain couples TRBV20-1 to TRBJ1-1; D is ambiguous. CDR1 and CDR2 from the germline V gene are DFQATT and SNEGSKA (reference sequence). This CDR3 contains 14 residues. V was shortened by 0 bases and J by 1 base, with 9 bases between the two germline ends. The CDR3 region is CSARDRVRNTEAFF. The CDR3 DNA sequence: TGCAGTGCTAGAGATCGGGTCCGGAACACTGAAGCTTTCTTT.

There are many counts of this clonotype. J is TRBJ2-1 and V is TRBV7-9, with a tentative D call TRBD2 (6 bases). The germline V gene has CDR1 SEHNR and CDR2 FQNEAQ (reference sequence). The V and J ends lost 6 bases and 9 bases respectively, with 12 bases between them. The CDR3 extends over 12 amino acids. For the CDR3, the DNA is TGTGCCAGCAGAGGAGGGGACGGTGAGCAGTTCTTC. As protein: CASRGGDGEQFF.

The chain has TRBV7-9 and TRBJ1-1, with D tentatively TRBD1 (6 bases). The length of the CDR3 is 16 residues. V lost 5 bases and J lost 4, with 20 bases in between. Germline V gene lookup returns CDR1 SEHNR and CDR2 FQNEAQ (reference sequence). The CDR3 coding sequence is TGTGCCAGCAGCCCCCTAATGGCAGGGGCGGGCACTGAAGCTTTCTTT. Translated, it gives CASSPLMAGAGTEAFF.

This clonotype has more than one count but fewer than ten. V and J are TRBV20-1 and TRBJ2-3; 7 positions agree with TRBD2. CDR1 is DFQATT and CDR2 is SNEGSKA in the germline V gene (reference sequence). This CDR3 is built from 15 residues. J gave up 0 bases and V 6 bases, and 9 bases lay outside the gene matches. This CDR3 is CSATPSGGSTDTQYF. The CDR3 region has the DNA TGCAGTGCGACTCCTAGCGGAGGCAGCACAGATACGCAGTATTTT.

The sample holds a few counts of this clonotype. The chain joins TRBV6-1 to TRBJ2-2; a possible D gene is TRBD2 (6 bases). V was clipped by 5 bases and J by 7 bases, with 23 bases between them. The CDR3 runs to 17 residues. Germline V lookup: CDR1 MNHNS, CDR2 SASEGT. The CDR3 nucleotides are TGTGCCAGCAGTCGTATCCTCCGCGGCGGGGCGGGCGGGGAGCTGTTTTTT. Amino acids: CASSRILRGGAGGELFF.

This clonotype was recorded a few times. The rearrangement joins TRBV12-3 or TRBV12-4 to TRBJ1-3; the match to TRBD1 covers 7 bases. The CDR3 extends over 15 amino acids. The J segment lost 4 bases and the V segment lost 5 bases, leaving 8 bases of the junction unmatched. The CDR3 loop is CASSMDRWSGNTIYF. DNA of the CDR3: TGTGCCAGCAGTATGGACAGGTGGTCGGGAAACACCATATATTTT.

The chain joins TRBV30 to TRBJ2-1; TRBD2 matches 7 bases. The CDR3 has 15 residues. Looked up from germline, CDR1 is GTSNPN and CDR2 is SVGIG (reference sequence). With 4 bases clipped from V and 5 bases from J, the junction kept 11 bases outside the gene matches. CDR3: CAWNLRLAGNNEQFF. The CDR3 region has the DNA TGTGCCTGGAATCTGAGACTAGCAGGGAACAATGAGCAGTTCTTC.

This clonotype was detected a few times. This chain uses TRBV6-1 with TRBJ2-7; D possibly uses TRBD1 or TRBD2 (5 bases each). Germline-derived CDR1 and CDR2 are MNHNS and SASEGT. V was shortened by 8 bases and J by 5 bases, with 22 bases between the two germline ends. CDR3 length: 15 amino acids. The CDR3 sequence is CASSQPGAGTDEQYF. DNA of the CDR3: TGTGCCAGCTCCCAACCCGGGGCAGGGACGGACGAGCAGTACTTC.

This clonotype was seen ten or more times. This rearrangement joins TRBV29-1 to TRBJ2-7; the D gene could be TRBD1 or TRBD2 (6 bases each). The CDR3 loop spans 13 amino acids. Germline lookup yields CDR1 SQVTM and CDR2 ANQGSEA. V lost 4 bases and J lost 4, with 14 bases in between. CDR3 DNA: TGCAGCGTTGTGGCGGGACACCGTTACGAGCAGTACTTC. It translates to CSVVAGHRYEQYF.

DNA of the CDR3: TGTGCCAGCAGTGAGCTCCTCTACGAGCAGTACTTC. Translation gives CASSELLYEQYF. This chain uses TRBV7-2 with TRBJ2-7; the D is unclear. V was pared by 6 bases and J by 3 bases, with 9 bases between. There are 12 residues in the CDR3. Germline V gene data show CDR1 as SGHTA and CDR2 as FQGNSA. The full variable domain, rest sourced from reference TRBV7-2 and TRBJ2-7, is GAGVSQSPSNKVTEKGKDVELRCDPISGHTALYWYRQSLGQGLEFLIYFQGNSAPDKSGLPSDRFSAERTGGSVSTLTIQRTQQEDSAVYLCASSELLYEQYFGPGTRLTVT.

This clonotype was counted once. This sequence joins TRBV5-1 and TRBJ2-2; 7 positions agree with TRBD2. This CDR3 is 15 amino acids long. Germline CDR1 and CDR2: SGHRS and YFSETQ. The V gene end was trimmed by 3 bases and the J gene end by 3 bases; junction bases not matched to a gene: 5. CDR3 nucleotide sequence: TGCGCCAGCAGCTCTAGCGGAGAGCACACCGGGGAGCTGTTTTTT. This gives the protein CASSSSGEHTGELFF.

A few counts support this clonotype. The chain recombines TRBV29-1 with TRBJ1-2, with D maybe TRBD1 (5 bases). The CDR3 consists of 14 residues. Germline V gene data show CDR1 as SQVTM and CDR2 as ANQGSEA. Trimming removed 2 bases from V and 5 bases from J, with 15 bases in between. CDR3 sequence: CSVERVSGRYGYTF. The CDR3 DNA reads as TGCAGCGTTGAAAGAGTATCAGGGCGGTATGGCTACACCTTC.

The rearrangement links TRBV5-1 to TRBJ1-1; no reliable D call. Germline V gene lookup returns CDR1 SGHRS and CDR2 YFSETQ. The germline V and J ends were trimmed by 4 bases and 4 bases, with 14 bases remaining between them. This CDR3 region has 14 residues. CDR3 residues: CASSPTLRGTEAFF. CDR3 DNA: TGCGCCAGCAGCCCGACTTTGCGGGGCACTGAAGCTTTCTTT.

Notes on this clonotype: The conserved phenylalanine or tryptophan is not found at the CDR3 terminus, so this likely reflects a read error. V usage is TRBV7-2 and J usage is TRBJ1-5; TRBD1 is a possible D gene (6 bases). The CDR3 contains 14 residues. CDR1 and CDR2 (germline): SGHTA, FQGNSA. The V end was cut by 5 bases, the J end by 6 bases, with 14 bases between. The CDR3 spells CASSPGVLGQPQHS. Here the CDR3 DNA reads TGTGCCAGCAGCCCAGGGGTTTTGGGTCAGCCCCAGCATTCT.

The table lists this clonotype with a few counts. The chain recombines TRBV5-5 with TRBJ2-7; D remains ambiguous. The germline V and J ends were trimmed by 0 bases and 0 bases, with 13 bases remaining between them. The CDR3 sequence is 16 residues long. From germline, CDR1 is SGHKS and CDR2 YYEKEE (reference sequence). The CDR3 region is CASSLEGIPSSYEQYF. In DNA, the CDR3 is TGTGCCAGCAGCTTGGAAGGGATCCCCTCCTCCTACGAGCAGTACTTC.

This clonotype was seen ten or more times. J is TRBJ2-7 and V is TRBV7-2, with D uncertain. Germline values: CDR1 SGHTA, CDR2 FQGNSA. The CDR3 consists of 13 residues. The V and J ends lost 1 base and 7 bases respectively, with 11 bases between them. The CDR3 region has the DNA TGTGCCAGCAGCTTAGTTACATATTCTGAGCAGTACTTC. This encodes CASSLVTYSEQYF.

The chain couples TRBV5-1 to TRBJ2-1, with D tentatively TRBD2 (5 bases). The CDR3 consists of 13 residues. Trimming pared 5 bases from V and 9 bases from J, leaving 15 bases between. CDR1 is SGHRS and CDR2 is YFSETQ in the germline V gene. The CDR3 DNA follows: TGCGCCAGCAGTTCCGCTAGCTTTGGTGAGCAGTTCTTC. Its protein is CASSSASFGEQFF. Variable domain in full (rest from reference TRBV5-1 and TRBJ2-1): KAGVTQTPRYLIKTRGQQVTLSCSPISGHRSVSWYQQTPGQGLQFLFEYFSETQRNKGNFPGRFSGRQFSNSRSEMNVSTLELGDSALYLCASSSASFGEQFFGPGTRLTVL.

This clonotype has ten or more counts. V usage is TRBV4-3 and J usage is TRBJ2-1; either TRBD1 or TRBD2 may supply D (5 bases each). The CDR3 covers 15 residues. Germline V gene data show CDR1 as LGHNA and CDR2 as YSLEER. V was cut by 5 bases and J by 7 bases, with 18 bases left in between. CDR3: CASSFRDQGRNEQFF. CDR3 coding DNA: TGCGCCAGCAGCTTTCGGGACCAGGGAAGAAATGAGCAGTTCTTC.

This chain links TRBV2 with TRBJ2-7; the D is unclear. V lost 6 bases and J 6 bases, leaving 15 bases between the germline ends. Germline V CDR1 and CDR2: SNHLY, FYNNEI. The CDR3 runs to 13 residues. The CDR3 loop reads CASSLLLVSEQYF. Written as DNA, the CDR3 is TGTGCCAGCAGCCTGCTTCTAGTTAGCGAGCAGTACTTC.